These 14 T cell receptor beta chains were sequenced from one sample in a study of control samples from healthy donors and cancer patients. Clones were read by immunoSEQ multiplex PCR, and TCRdb kept only the in-frame ones, dropping some. The table has over 150,000 clones, just over 95% seen once. Sequencing input: blood. All receptors derive from a woman in her 30s in good health.

DNA of the CDR3: TGTGCCAGCAGCCGACGGACTGCGTACGAGCAGTACTTC. Translation: CASSRRTAYEQYF. The chain joins TRBV11-2 to TRBJ2-7, with a weak D call TRBD2 (5 bases). V lost 5 bases and J 4 bases, leaving 12 bases between the germline ends. Per the germline V gene, CDR1 is SGHAT and CDR2 is FQNNGV. The CDR3 sequence is 13 residues long.

The rearrangement joins TRBV25-1 to TRBJ2-2; 8 bases are a match to TRBD1. CDR1 is MGHDK and CDR2 is SYGVNS in the germline V gene. The CDR3 sequence is 15 residues long. The V gene end was trimmed by 4 bases and the J gene end by 7 bases; junction bases not matched to a gene: 8. The CDR3 spells CASSGRQGLHGELFF. CDR3 DNA sequence: TGTGCCAGCAGTGGTCGACAGGGGTTACACGGGGAGCTGTTTTTT.

This rearrangement joins TRBV15 to TRBJ1-2; TRBD1 is a possible D gene (6 bases). V was clipped by 7 bases and J by 8 bases, with 14 bases between them. CDR3 length equals 12 residues. CDR1 is LNHNV and CDR2 is YYDKDF in the germline V gene (reference sequence). The CDR3 coding sequence is TGTGCCACCAATAAACCAGGGGTCGGCTACACCTTC. This translates into CATNKPGVGYTF. Full variable domain (rest looked up from reference TRBV15 and TRBJ1-2): DAMVIQNPRYQVTQFGKPVTLSCSQTLNHNVMYWYQQKSSQAPKLLFHYYDKDFNNEADTPDNFQSRRPNTSFCFLDIRSPGLGDTAMYLCATNKPGVGYTFGSGTRLTVV.

This rearrangement joins TRBV5-1 to TRBJ2-2; D might be TRBD1 (6 bases). The germline V gene encodes CDR1 SGHRS and CDR2 YFSETQ. The V end was cut by 4 bases, the J end by 8 bases, with 15 bases between. The CDR3 length is 14 residues. The CDR3 loop is CASSEGVYRGELFF. In DNA form, the CDR3 reads TGCGCCAGCAGCGAGGGGGTCTATAGAGGGGAGCTGTTTTTT.

This clone was detected only once. J is TRBJ2-2 and V is TRBV18; D gene unclear. There are 13 residues in the CDR3. V lost 4 bases and J 5 bases, leaving 8 bases between the germline ends. In germline, CDR1 is KGHSH, CDR2 LQKENI. The CDR3 protein is CASSLQGTGELFF. In DNA, the CDR3 is TGTGCCAGCTCACTCCAAGGGACCGGGGAGCTGTTTTTT.

This clone was detected once. This rearrangement joins TRBV28 to TRBJ1-1; D unresolved. CDR3 length equals 12 residues. Per the germline V gene, CDR1 is MDHEN and CDR2 is SYDVKM. The V end was cut by 3 bases, the J end by 11 bases, with 13 bases between. In DNA, the CDR3 is TGTGCCAGCAGTTTGGGGATTCAGAGTGCTTTCTTT. It is translated as CASSLGIQSAFF.

This clone was seen a single time. The genes are TRBV3-1 (or the pseudogene TRBV3-2) and TRBJ1-4; D is uncertain. V was pared by 0 bases and J by 14 bases, with 10 bases between. Germline V gene data show CDR1 as LGHDT and CDR2 as YNNKEL (reference sequence). This CDR3 has 12 amino acids. The CDR3 here is CASSQDQGRLFF. In DNA form, the CDR3 reads TGTGCCAGCAGCCAAGATCAAGGAAGGCTGTTTTTT.

The rearrangement joins TRBV3-1 (or the pseudogene TRBV3-2) to TRBJ1-6, with TRBD1 matching 10 bases. V was clipped by 3 bases and J by 5 bases; unmatched bases: 10. In germline, CDR1 is LGHDT, CDR2 YNNKEL (reference sequence). The CDR3 runs 18 residues. Here the CDR3 reads CASSHRSGTGANNSPLHF. The DNA for the CDR3 is TGTGCCAGCAGCCACCGAAGCGGGACAGGGGCAAATAATTCACCCCTCCACTTT.

The V and J genes are TRBV7-2 and TRBJ2-5; D not resolved. This CDR3 has 10 amino acids. Germline V gene data show CDR1 as SGHTA and CDR2 as FQGNSA. V was shortened by 1 base and J by 7 bases, with 1 base between the two germline ends. CDR3 in amino acids: CASSLGTQYF. CDR3 nucleotide sequence: TGTGCCAGCAGCTTAGGGACCCAGTACTTC.

V usage is TRBV5-4 and J usage is TRBJ1-2; D is perhaps TRBD1 (5 bases). This CDR3 is built from 15 residues. Germline lookup yields CDR1 SGHNT and CDR2 YYREEE (reference sequence). V lost 4 bases and J lost 1, with 14 bases in between. The CDR3 coding sequence is TGTGCCAGCAGCAGCAGGGTTGGTCTTAACTATGGCTACACCTTC. Its translation is CASSSRVGLNYGYTF.

This chain joins TRBV5-5 and TRBJ1-6; D not certain. The V end lost 1 base, the J end lost 9 bases, and 8 bases lay between the germline ends. The germline gives CDR1 SGHKS, CDR2 YYEKEE (reference sequence). This CDR3 comprises 13 residues. CDR3 DNA sequence: TGTGCCAGCAGCTTGACTGCGGGTTCACCCCTCCACTTT. It is translated as CASSLTAGSPLHF.

V gene TRBV25-1 combines with J gene TRBJ2-3; possible D gene TRBD2, 6 bases. Deletions cut 4 bases from V and 6 bases from J, with 20 bases between. Per the germline V gene, CDR1 is MGHDK and CDR2 is SYGVNS. The CDR3 length is 16 residues. The chain's CDR3 is CASSGRGSGPGDTQYF. CDR3 in DNA: TGTGCCAGCAGTGGGCGGGGTTCCGGGCCGGGGGATACGCAGTATTTT.

The genes are TRBV23-1 and TRBJ2-3; either TRBD1 or TRBD2 may supply D (5 bases each). TRBV23-1 is an open reading frame whose function is uncertain. The CDR3 sequence is 18 residues long. Trimming stripped 1 base from V and 6 bases from J, with 23 bases between. For the CDR3, the DNA is TGCGCCAGCAGTCAATTTAGGTCAGGGAATACGAGAGGGGATACGCAGTATTTT. This gives the protein CASSQFRSGNTRGDTQYF.

Turning to this clone: Germline is not matched at one junction end, which may reflect a read error. V and J are TRBV18 and TRBJ1-5; 8 bases agree with TRBD1. Germline lookup yields CDR1 KGHSH and CDR2 LQKENI. The CDR3 totals 16 residues. As DNA, the CDR3 is TGTGCCAGCTCACACGCGACAGGGGTTAGCTATCAGCCCCAGCATTTT. Residues: CASSHATGVSYQPQHF.